This T cell receptor beta chain appears in the sequencing data of a study of OX40 agonist ivuxolimab in advanced cancers. Study-wide context: The costimulatory receptor OX40 (CD134) was targeted by ivuxolimab, a fully human IgG2 agonistic monoclonal antibody. Intravenous ivuxolimab was administered to patients every 2 weeks at six dose levels: 0.01, 0.1, 0.3, 1.5, 3 and 10 mg/kg. Of the 50 to 55 patients in dose escalation, about 20 had hepatocellular carcinoma, roughly 15 had melanoma, 9 had renal cell carcinoma and 9 had head and neck cancer. The dose-escalation cohort was 82.7% male with a mean age of around 62 years, ranging from roughly 20 to 85. Patients were allowed to have had prior anti-PD-1, anti-PD-L1 or anti-CTLA-4 therapy, and approximately 40% of the dose-escalation patients had been treated with checkpoint inhibitors. Partial responses occurred in three dose-escalation patients, of whom one had hepatocellular carcinoma and two had cutaneous melanoma. The point of sequencing TCRbeta in the periphery was to test whether ivuxolimab changed TCR sequence diversity and drove clonal T-cell expansion. The monotherapy dose-escalation portion (N ≈ 50 patients) of the phase I ivuxolimab trial is reported in the paper.

This clone was observed a handful of times. Its antigen specificity is not known. Base qualities are not recorded, but no much larger clone differs from it by a single base. There are 17 amino acids in the CDR3, from cysteine to phenylalanine inclusive. Only the CDR3 DNA stays, 51 bases, in frame from base 1. CDR1 and CDR2, per the germline V gene (reference sequence), are LNHDA and SQIVND. V and J are trimmed by 2 bases and 0 bases, and the gene matches miss 9 bases of the junction. What the authors observed across the whole study: In the 0.1-3.0 mg/kg groups, partial responders were among the patients with the lowest normalized peripheral clonal expansion, particularly in CD8+ T cells. At doses of 0.1 to 3.0 mg/kg, clonal expansion of both CD4+ and CD8+ T cells in blood was seen between baseline and week 6. Low levels of normalized T-cell clonal expansion were also seen in some patients who did not respond. On average, CD8+ T cells showed more expanded clones than CD4+ T cells after ivuxolimab. The antigen specificity of the peripheral T cells that underwent clonal expansion was not determined.

The trial excluded patients who had a history of autoimmune disease or who were on systemic immunosuppression. Peripheral blood for TCR sequencing was collected from all dose cohorts at baseline, on cycle 4 day 1, and on cycle 7 day 1. The samples were drawn from a first-in-human, open-label, multicenter phase I dose-escalation trial of ivuxolimab. Adults with locally advanced or metastatic melanoma, renal cell, hepatocellular, or head and neck squamous cell carcinoma were enrolled in the trial. Before TCR sequencing, CD4+ T cells and CD8+ T cells from peripheral blood were sorted into separate populations. Genomic DNA was isolated from the sorted cells so that the TCRbeta CDR3 region could be sequenced. TCRbeta CDR3 regions were sequenced using the immunoSEQ Assay. TCRdb carries this immuneACCESS record with in-frame sequences only. Its versions omit some clonotypes, under half of them owing to an unresolved V gene in the studies checked, with the rest unexplained. Within this sample are more than 80,000 clones, with about 90% of them counted one time only. The top ten clones comprise almost 8.5% of the sample.

The V and J segments used are TRBV19 and TRBJ1-2, and 7 junctional nucleotides match TRBD1. The material was CD4+ or CD8+ T cells sorted from blood, obtained in a trial of the OX40 agonist ivuxolimab. The TCR comes from an adult with an advanced solid tumor such as melanoma, head and neck, liver or kidney cancer. DNA sequence: TGTGCCAGTAGTATAACCTCGACAGGGACCTCTAACTATGGCTACACCTTC. Its translation reads: CASSITSTGTSNYGYTF. The reference TRBV19 and TRBJ1-2 proteins fill in what lies around the CDR3, so the full variable domain reads DGGITQSPKYLFRKEGQNVTLSCEQNLNHDAMYWYRQDPGQGLRLIYYSQIVNDFQKGDIAEGYSVSREKKESFPLTVTSAQKNPTAFYLCASSITSTGTSNYGYTFGSGTRLTVV.